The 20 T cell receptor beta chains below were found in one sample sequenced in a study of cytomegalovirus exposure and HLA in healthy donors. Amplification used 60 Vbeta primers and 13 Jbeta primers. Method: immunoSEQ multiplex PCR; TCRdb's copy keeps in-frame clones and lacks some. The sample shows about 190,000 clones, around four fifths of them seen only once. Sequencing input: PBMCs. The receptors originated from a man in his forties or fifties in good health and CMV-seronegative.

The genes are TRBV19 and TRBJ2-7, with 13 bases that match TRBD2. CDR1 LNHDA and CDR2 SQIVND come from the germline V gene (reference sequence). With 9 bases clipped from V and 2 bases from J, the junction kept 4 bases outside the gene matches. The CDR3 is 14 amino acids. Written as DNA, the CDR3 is TGTGCCAGCCGCACTAGCGGGAGGGCCTACGAGCAGTACTTC. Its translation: CASRTSGRAYEQYF.

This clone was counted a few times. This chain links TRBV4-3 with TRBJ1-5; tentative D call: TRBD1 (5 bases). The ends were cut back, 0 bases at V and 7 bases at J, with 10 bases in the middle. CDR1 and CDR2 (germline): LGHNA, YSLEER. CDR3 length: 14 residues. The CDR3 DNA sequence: TGCGCCAGCAGCCAAGATATCGGGGGACAGCCCCAGCATTTT. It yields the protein CASSQDIGGQPQHF.

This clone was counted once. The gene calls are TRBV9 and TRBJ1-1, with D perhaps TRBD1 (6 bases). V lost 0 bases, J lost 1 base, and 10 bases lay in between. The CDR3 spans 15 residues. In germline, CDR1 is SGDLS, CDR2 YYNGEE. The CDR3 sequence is CASSVAPGENTEAFF. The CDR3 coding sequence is TGTGCCAGCAGCGTAGCTCCAGGGGAGAACACTGAAGCTTTCTTT.

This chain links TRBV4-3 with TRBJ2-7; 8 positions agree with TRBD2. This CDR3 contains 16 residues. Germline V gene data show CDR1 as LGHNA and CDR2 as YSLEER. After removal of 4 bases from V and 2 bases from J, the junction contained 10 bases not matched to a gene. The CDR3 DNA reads TGCGCCAGCAGCCTCCTGGGGGCGGGGGGACCCTACGAGCAGTACTTC. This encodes CASSLLGAGGPYEQYF.

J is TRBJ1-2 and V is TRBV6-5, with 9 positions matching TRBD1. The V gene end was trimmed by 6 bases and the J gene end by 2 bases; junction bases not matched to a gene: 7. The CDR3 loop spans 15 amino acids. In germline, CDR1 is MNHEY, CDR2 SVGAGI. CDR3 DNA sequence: TGTGCCAGCAGAGAGACAGGGGGAACCAACTATGGCTACACCTTC. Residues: CASRETGGTNYGYTF.

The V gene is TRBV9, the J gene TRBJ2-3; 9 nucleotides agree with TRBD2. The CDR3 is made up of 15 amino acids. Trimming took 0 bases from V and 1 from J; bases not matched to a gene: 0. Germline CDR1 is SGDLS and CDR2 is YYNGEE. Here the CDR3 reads CASSVGLAGTDTQYF. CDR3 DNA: TGTGCCAGCAGCGTAGGACTAGCGGGCACAGATACGCAGTATTTT.

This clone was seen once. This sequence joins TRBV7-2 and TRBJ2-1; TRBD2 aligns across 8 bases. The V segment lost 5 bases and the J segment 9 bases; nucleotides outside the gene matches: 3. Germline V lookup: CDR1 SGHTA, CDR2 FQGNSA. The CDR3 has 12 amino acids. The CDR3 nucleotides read TGTGCCAGCAGCGAGGCGGGGGGTGAGCAGTTCTTC. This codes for CASSEAGGEQFF.

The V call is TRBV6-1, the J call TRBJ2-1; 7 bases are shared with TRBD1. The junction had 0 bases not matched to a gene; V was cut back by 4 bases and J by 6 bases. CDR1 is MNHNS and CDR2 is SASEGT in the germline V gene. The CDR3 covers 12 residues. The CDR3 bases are TGTGCCAGCAGTGGACAGGGCAATGAGCAGTTCTTC. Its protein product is CASSGQGNEQFF.

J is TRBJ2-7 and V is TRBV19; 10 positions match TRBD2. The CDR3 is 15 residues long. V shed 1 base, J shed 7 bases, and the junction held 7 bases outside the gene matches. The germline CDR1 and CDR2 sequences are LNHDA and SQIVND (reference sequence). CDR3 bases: TGTGCCAGTAGTATAGGTCTAGCGGGAGCAAATGAGCAGTACTTC. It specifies CASSIGLAGANEQYF. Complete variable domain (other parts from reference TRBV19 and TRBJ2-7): DGGITQSPKYLFRKEGQNVTLSCEQNLNHDAMYWYRQDPGQGLRLIYYSQIVNDFQKGDIAEGYSVSREKKESFPLTVTSAQKNPTAFYLCASSIGLAGANEQYFGPGTRLTVT.

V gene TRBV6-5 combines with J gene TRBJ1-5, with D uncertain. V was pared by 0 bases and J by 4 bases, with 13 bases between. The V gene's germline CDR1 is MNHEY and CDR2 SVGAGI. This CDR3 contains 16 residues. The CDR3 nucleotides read TGTGCCAGCAGTTACTCGTCCGGAGGGAGGAATCAGCCCCAGCATTTT. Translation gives CASSYSSGGRNQPQHF.

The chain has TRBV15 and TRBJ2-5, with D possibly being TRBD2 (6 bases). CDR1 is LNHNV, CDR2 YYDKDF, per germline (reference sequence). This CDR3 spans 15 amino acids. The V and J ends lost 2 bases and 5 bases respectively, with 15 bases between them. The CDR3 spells CATSRSGELRETQYF. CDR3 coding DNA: TGTGCCACCAGCAGATCGGGGGAGCTGCGGGAGACCCAGTACTTC.

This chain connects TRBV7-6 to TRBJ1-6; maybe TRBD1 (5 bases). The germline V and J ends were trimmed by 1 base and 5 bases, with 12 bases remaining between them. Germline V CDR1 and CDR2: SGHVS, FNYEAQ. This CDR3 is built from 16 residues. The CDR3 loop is CASSLEGSRNNSPLHF. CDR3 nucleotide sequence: TGTGCCAGCAGCTTAGAGGGGTCCCGCAATAATTCACCCCTCCACTTT.

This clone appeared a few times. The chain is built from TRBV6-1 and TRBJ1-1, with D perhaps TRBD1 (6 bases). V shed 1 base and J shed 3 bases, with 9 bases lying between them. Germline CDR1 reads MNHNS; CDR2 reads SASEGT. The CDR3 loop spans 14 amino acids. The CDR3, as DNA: TGTGCCAGCAGTGAAGGGACAGTCGACACTGAAGCTTTCTTT. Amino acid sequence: CASSEGTVDTEAFF.

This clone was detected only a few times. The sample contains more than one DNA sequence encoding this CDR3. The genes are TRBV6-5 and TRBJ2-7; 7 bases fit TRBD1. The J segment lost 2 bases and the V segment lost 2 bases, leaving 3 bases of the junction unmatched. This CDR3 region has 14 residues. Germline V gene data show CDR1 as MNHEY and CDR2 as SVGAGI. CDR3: CASSYNTGAYEQYF. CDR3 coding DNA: TGTGCCAGCAGTTACAACACAGGGGCCTACGAGCAGTACTTC.

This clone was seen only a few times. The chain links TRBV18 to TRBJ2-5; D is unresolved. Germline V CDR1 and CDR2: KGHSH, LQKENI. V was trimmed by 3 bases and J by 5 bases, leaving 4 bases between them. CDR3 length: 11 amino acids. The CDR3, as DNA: TGTGCCAGCTCACCCGGGGAGACCCAGTACTTC. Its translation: CASSPGETQYF.

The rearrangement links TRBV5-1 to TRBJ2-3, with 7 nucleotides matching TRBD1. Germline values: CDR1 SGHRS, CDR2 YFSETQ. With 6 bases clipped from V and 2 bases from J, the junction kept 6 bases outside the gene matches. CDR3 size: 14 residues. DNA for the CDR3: TGCGCCAGCAACCCCGACAGGGTCACAGATACGCAGTATTTT. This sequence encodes CASNPDRVTDTQYF.

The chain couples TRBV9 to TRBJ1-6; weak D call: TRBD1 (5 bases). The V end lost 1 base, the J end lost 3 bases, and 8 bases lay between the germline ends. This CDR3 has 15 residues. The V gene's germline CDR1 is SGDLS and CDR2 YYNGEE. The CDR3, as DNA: TGTGCCAGCAGCGTACAGGGTTTCTATAATTCACCCCTCCACTTT. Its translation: CASSVQGFYNSPLHF.

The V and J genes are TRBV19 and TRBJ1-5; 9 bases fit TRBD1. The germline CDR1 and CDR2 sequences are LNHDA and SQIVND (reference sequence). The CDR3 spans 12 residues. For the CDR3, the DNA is TGTGCTTCGACAGGGGGGGACGTGCCCCAGCATTTT. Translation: CASTGGDVPQHF.

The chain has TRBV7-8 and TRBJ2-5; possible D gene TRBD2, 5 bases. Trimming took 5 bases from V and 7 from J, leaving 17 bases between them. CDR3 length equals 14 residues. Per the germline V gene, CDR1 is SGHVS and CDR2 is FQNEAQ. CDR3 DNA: TGTGCCAGCAGCCCATCGGCTCGGGGTGGGACCCAGTACTTC. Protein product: CASSPSARGGTQYF. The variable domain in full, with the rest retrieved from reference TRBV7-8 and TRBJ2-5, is GAGVSQSPRYKVAKRGQDVALRCDPISGHVSLFWYQQALGQGPEFLTYFQNEAQLDKSGLPSDRFFAERPEGSVSTLKIQRTQQEDSAVYLCASSPSARGGTQYFGPGTRLLVL.

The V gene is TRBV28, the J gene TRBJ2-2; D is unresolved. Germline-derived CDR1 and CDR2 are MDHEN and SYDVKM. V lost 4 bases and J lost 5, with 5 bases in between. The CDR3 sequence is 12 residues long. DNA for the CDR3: TGTGCCAGCAGTTCCCCGACCGGGGAGCTGTTTTTT. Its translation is CASSSPTGELFF.